Sequencing of this TCR beta chain was carried out in a study of glioma-infiltrating T cells after dendritic cell vaccination. V shed 3 bases and J shed 8 bases, with 9 bases lying between them. Germline V gene sequence: CDR1 SGHRS, CDR2 YFSETQ. This CDR3 is built from 12 residues. With respect to this clone: Its antigen is unidentified.

The study, taken as a whole, reports: Estimated pretreatment TIL content predicted outcome after dendritic cell vaccination.

TCRB CDR3 was amplified from 2 ug genomic DNA or less. The primer mix had 60 V beta and 13 J beta primers. Assay: immunoSEQ multiplex PCR; the TCRdb copy retains only in-frame clones and omits some. The top ten clones hold around 8.3% of a sample with some 58,000 clones, about 84% of them seen once. Stated time point: after dendritic cell vaccination, including at tumor progression/relapse. No glioblastoma patient carried an isocitrate dehydrogenase mutation. The sequence came from a human donor with glioblastoma. V and J are TRBV5-1 and TRBJ2-1, with unresolved D. Sequencing was performed on blood, taken after dendritic cell vaccination. The CDR3 reads CASSSARDEQFF. CDR3 coding DNA: TGCGCCAGCAGCTCTGCTCGGGATGAGCAGTTCTTC.